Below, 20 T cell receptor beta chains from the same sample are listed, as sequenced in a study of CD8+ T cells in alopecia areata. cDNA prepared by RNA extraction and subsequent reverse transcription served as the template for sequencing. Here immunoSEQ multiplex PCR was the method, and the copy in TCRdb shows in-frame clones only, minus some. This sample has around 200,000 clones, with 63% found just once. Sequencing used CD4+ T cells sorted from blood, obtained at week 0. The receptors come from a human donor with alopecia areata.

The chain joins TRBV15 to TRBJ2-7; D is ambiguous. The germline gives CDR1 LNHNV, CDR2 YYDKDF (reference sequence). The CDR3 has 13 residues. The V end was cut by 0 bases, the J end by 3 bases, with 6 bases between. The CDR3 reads CATSRDQGYEQYF. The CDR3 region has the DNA TGTGCCACCAGCAGAGATCAAGGCTACGAGCAGTACTTC.

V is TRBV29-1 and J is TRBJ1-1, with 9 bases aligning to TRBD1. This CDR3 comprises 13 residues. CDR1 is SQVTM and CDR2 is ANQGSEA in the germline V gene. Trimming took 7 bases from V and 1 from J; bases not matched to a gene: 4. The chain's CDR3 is CSEDRGPNTEAFF. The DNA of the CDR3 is TGCAGCGAGGACAGGGGACCGAACACTGAAGCTTTCTTT. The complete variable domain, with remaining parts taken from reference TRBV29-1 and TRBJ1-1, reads SAVISQKPSRDICQRGTSLTIQCQVDSQVTMMFWYRQQPGQSLTLIATANQGSEATYESGFVIDKFPISRPNLTFSTLTVSNMSPEDSSIYLCSEDRGPNTEAFFGQGTRLTVV.

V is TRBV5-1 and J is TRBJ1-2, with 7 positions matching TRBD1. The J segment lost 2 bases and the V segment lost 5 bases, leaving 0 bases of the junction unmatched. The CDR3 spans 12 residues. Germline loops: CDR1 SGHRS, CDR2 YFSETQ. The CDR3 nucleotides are TGCGCCAGCAGACAGGGGAACTATGGCTACACCTTC. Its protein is CASRQGNYGYTF.

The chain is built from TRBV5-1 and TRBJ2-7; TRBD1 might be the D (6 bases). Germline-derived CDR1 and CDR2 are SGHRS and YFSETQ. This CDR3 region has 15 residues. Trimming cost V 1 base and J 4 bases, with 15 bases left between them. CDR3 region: CASSLLPGQPYEQYF. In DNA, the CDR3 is TGCGCCAGCAGCTTGCTTCCGGGACAACCTTACGAGCAGTACTTC.

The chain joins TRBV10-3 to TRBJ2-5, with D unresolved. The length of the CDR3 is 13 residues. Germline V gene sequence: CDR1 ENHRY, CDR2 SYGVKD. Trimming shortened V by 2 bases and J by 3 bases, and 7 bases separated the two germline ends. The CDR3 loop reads CAISERREETQYF. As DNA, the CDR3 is TGTGCCATCAGTGAGAGGCGAGAAGAGACCCAGTACTTC.

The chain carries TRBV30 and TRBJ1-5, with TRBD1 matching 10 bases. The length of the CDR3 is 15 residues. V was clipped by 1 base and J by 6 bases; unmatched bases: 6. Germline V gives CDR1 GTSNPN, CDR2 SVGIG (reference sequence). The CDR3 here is CAWSAGQGVGQPQHF. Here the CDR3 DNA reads TGTGCCTGGAGTGCTGGACAGGGGGTCGGTCAGCCCCAGCATTTT.

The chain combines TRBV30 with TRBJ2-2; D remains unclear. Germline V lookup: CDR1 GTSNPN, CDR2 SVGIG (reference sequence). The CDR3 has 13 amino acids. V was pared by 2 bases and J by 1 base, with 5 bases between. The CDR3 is CAWSRRNTGELFF. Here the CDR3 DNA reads TGTGCCTGGAGTCGCAGGAACACCGGGGAGCTGTTTTTT.

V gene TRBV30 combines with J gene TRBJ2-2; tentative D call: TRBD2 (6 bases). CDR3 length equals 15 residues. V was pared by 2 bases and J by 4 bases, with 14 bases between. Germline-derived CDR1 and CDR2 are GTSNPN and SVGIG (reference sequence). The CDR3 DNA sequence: TGTGCCTGGAGTTTTGGCGGGGTCGGCACCGGGGAGCTGTTTTTT. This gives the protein CAWSFGGVGTGELFF.

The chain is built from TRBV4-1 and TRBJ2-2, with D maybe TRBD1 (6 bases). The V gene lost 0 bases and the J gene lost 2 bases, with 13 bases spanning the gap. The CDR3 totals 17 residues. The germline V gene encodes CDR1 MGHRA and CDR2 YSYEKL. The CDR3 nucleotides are TGCGCCAGCAGCCAAGATAGGGGCAGGGGCAACACCGGGGAGCTGTTTTTT. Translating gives CASSQDRGRGNTGELFF.

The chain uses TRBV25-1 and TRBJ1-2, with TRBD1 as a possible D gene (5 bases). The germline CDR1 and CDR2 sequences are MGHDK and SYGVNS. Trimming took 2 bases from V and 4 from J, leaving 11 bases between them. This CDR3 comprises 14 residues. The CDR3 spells CASSEARVPYGYTF. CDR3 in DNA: TGTGCCAGCAGTGAAGCCAGGGTGCCCTATGGCTACACCTTC.

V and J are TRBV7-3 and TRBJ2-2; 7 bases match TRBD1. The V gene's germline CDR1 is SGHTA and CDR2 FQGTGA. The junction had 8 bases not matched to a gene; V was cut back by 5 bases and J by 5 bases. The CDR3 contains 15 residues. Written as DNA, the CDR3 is TGTGCCAGCAGCCAGACAGGGTGGGGTACCGGGGAGCTGTTTTTT. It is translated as CASSQTGWGTGELFF.

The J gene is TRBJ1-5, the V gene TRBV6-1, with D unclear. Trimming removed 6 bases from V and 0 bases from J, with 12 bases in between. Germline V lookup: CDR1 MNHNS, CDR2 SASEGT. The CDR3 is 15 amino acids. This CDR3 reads CASRGSAGSNQPQHF. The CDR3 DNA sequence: TGTGCCAGCAGGGGCAGCGCTGGTAGCAATCAGCCCCAGCATTTT.

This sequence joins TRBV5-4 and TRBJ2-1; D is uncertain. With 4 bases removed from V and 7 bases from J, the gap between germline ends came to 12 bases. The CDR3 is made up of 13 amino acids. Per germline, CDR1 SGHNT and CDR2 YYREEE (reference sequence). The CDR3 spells CASSGLADNEQFF. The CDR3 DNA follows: TGTGCCAGCAGCGGGTTGGCGGATAATGAGCAGTTCTTC.

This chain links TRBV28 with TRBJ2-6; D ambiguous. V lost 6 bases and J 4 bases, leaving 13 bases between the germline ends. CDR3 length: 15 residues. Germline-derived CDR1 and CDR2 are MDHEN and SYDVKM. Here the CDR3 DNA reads TGTGCCAGCAGCAAACAGAGACACGGGGCCAACGTCCTGACTTTC. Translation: CASSKQRHGANVLTF.

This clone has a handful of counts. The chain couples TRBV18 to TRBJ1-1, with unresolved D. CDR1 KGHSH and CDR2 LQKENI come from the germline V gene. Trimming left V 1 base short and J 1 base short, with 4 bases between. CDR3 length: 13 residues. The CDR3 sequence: CASSPRQNTEAFF. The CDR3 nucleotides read TGTGCCAGCTCACCACGGCAGAACACTGAAGCTTTCTTT. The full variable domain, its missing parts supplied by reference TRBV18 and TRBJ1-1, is NAGVMQNPRHLVRRRGQEARLRCSPMKGHSHVYWYRQLPEEGLKFMVYLQKENIIDESGMPKERFSAEFPKEGPSILRIQQVVRGDSAAYFCASSPRQNTEAFFGQGTRLTVV.

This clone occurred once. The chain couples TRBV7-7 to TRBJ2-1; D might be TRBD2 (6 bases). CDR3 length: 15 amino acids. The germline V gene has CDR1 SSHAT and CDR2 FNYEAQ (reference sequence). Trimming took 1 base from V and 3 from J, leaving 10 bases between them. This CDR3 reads CASSLGQGGYNEQFF. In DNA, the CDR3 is TGTGCCAGCAGCTTAGGGCAGGGAGGCTACAATGAGCAGTTCTTC.

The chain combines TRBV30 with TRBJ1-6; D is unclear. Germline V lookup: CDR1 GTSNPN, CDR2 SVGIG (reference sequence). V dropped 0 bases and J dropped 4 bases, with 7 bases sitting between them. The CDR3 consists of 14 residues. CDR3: CAWSVYGYNSPLHF. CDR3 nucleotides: TGTGCCTGGAGTGTATATGGTTATAATTCACCCCTCCACTTT. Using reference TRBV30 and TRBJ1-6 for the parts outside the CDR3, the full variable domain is SQTIHQWPATLVQPVGSPLSLECTVEGTSNPNLYWYRQAAGRGLQLLFYSVGIGQISSEVPQNLSASRPQDRQFILSSKKLLLSDSGFYLCAWSVYGYNSPLHFGNGTRLTVT.

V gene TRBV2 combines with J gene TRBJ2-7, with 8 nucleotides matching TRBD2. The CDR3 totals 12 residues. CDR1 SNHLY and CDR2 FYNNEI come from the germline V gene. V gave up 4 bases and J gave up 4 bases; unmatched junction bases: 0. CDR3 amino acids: CASSASGYEQYF. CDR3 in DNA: TGTGCCAGCAGTGCTAGCGGGTACGAGCAGTACTTC.

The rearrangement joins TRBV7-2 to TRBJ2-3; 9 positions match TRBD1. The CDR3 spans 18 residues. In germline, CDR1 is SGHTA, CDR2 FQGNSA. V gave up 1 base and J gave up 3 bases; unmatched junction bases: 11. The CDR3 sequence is CASSLGDLGQGLTDTQYF. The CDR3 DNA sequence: TGTGCCAGCAGCTTAGGAGACCTGGGACAGGGATTAACAGATACGCAGTATTTT.

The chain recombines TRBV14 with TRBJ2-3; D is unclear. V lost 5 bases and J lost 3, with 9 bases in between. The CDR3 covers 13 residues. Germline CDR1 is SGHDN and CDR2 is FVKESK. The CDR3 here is CASSRVGTDTQYF. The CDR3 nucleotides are TGTGCCAGCAGCAGGGTTGGGACAGATACGCAGTATTTT.